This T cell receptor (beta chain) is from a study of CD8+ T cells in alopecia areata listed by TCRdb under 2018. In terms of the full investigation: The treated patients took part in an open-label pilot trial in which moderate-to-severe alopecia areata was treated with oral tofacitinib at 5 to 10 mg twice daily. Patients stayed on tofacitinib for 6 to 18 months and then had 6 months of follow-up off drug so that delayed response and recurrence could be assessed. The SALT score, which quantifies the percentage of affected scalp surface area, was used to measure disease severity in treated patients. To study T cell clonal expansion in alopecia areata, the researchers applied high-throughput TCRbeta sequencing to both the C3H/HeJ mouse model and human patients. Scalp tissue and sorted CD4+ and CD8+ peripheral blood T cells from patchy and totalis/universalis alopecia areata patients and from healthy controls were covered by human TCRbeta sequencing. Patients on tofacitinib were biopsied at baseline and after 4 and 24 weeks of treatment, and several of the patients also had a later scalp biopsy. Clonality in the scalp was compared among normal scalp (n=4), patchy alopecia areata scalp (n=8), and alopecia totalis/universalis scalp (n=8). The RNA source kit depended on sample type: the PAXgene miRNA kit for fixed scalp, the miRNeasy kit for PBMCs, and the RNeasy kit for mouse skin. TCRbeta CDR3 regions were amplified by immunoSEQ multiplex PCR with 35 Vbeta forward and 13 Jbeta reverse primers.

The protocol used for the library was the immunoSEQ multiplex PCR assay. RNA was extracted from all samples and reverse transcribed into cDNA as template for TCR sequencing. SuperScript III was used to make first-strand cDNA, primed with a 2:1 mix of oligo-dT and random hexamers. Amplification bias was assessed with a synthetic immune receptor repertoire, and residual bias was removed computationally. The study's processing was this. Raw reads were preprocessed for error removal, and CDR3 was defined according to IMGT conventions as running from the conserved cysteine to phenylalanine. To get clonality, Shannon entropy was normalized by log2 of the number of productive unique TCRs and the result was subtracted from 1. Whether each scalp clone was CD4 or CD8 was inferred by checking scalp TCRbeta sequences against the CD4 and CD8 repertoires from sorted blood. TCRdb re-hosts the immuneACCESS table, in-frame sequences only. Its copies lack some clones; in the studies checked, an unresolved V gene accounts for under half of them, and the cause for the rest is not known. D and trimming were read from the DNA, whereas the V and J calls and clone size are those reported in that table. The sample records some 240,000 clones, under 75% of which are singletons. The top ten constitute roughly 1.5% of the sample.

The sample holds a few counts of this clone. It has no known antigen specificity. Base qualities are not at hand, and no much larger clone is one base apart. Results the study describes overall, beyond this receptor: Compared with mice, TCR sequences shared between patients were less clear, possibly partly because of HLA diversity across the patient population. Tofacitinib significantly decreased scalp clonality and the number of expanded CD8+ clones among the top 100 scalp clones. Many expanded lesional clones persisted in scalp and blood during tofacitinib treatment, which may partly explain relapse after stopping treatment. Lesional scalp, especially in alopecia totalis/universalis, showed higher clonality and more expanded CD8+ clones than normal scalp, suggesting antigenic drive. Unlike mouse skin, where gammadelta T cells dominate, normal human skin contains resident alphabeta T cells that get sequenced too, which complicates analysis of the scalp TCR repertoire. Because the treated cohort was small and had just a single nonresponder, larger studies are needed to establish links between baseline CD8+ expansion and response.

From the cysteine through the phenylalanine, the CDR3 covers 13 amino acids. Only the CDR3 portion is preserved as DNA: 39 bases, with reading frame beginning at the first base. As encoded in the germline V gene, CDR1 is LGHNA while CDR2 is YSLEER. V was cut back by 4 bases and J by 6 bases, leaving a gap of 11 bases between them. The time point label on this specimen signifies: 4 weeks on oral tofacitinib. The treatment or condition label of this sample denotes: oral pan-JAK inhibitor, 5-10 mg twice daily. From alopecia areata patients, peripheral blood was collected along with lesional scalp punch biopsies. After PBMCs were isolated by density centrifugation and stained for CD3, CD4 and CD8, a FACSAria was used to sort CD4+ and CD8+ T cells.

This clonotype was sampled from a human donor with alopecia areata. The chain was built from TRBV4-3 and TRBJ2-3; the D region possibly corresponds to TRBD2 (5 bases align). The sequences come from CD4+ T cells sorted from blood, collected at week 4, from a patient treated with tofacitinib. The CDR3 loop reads CASSLRAHDTQYF. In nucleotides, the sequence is TGCGCCAGCAGCCTGCGGGCCCATGATACGCAGTATTTT.